This entry lists 29 T cell receptor beta chains sequenced from one sample in a study of blood T cell repertoires in COVID-19 (dated by TCRdb to 2020 to 2022). The library was made by the immunoSEQ multiplex PCR assay. TCRdb took this table from immuneACCESS and kept in-frame rearrangements with V and J called. Such tables lack part of the clones; where checked against another copy, unresolved V genes explain under half of the gap, and the rest is unexplained. This sample comprises fewer than 350,000 clones, 75% to 90% of them detected only once. The ten most abundant clones make up approximately 5.5% of the sample. Sequenced: PBMCs or T cells enriched from blood (not recorded which). The receptors originated from a man aged 55 to 69 who had recovered from COVID-19.

This clone is a singleton in its sample. CDR3 nucleotides: TGTGCCAGCAGCCTAGGGGGGGTACTCGGCTACACCTTC. Its protein product is CASSLGGVLGYTF. The J gene is TRBJ1-2, the V gene TRBV28; TRBD1 is a possible D gene (6 bases). The CDR3 contains 13 residues. The V end was cut by 6 bases, the J end by 8 bases, with 16 bases between. From germline, CDR1 is MDHEN and CDR2 SYDVKM.

The rearrangement uses TRBV5-1 and TRBJ2-3; possibly TRBD2 for D (5 bases). Trimming cost V 3 bases and J 5 bases, with 7 bases left between them. The CDR3 runs to 12 residues. Per the germline V gene, CDR1 is SGHRS and CDR2 is YFSETQ. CDR3 region: CASSSGKDTQYF. The DNA for the CDR3 is TGCGCCAGCAGCTCGGGAAAAGATACGCAGTATTTT.

V gene TRBV5-6 combines with J gene TRBJ2-5, with 7 bases fitting TRBD1. This CDR3 region has 15 residues. Germline V gene sequence: CDR1 SGHDT, CDR2 YYEEEE. With 0 bases clipped from V and 4 bases from J, the junction kept 6 bases outside the gene matches. CDR3 amino acids: CASSLEGRGSETQYF. CDR3 bases: TGTGCCAGCAGCTTGGAGGGCAGGGGGTCAGAGACCCAGTACTTC.

V is TRBV24-1 and J is TRBJ1-3; weak D call: TRBD1 (5 bases). With 3 bases removed from V and 2 bases from J, the gap between germline ends came to 13 bases. Germline values: CDR1 KGHDR, CDR2 SFDVKD. The CDR3 length is 16 residues. The DNA for the CDR3 is TGTGCCACCAGTGATGGGTCAGGGTTCGCTGGAAACACCATATATTTT. Its translation: CATSDGSGFAGNTIYF.

About this clone itself: This sample includes further DNA sequences coding for the same CDR3. The J gene is TRBJ1-1, the V gene TRBV5-1; 7 bases match TRBD1. V was pared by 0 bases and J by 5 bases, with 4 bases of the junction left unmatched. This CDR3 comprises 14 residues. In germline, CDR1 is SGHRS, CDR2 YFSETQ. In nucleotides, the CDR3 is TGCGCCAGCAGCTTGGAGGGGGCGGGAACTGAAGCTTTCTTT. It yields the protein CASSLEGAGTEAFF. The complete variable domain, with remaining parts taken from reference TRBV5-1 and TRBJ1-1, reads KAGVTQTPRYLIKTRGQQVTLSCSPISGHRSVSWYQQTPGQGLQFLFEYFSETQRNKGNFPGRFSGRQFSNSRSEMNVSTLELGDSALYLCASSLEGAGTEAFFGQGTRLTVV.

The count of this clone is one. V and J are TRBV19 and TRBJ2-1; TRBD1 agrees at 8 bases. This CDR3 is built from 15 residues. The junction had 2 bases not matched to a gene; V was cut back by 4 bases and J by 0 bases. Germline loops: CDR1 LNHDA, CDR2 SQIVND (reference sequence). Here the CDR3 reads CASSRTGGSYNEQFF. CDR3 sequence (DNA): TGTGCCAGTAGTAGAACAGGGGGCTCCTACAATGAGCAGTTCTTC.

Written as DNA, the CDR3 is TGTGCCAGCTCACCACTTTCCACTAGCAGATACAATGAGCAGTTCTTC. Translation: CASSPLSTSRYNEQFF. This chain joins TRBV18 and TRBJ2-1; perhaps TRBD2 as D (6 bases). V lost 1 base to trimming and J lost 4 bases, with 14 bases between them. Germline CDR1 is KGHSH and CDR2 is LQKENI. The CDR3 length is 16 residues.

V is TRBV10-3 and J is TRBJ2-5, with 8 bases that match TRBD1. Per germline, CDR1 ENHRY and CDR2 SYGVKD. V was clipped by 2 bases and J by 1 base; unmatched bases: 0. This CDR3 is 14 amino acids long. This CDR3 reads CAISEDRGQETQYF. For the CDR3, the DNA is TGTGCCATCAGTGAGGACAGGGGCCAAGAGACCCAGTACTTC.

The genes are TRBV4-2 and TRBJ2-1; D might be TRBD1 (5 bases). The germline CDR1 and CDR2 sequences are LGHNA and YNFKEQ. The CDR3 has 12 residues. Trimming took off 0 bases at V and 10 bases at J, with 7 bases between the two ends. The CDR3 nucleotides read TGTGCCAGCAGCCAAGATAGGGGCGAGCAGTTCTTC. Translating gives CASSQDRGEQFF.

The V gene is TRBV13, the J gene TRBJ2-7; a possible D gene is TRBD1 (6 bases). The CDR3 is 13 residues long. Trimming took 3 bases from V and 5 from J, leaving 11 bases between them. CDR1 and CDR2 (germline): PRHDT, FYEKMQ (reference sequence). CDR3 sequence (DNA): TGTGCCAGCAGCTTGCAGGGGCCCGACGAGCAGTACTTC. Translated: CASSLQGPDEQYF. Filled out from reference TRBV13 and TRBJ2-7, the complete variable domain reads AAGVIQSPRHLIKEKRETATLKCYPIPRHDTVYWYQQGPGQDPQFLISFYEKMQSDKGSIPDRFSAQQFSDYHSELNMSSLELGDSALYFCASSLQGPDEQYFGPGTRLTVT.

This chain uses TRBV5-1 with TRBJ2-1; 8 positions agree with TRBD2. This CDR3 has 18 amino acids. Germline values: CDR1 SGHRS, CDR2 YFSETQ. V shed 1 base, J shed 2 bases, and the junction held 11 bases outside the gene matches. As DNA, the CDR3 is TGCGCCAGCAGCTTGTACCCGAAGGGTAGCGGGACCTACAATGAGCAGTTCTTC. Its translation: CASSLYPKGSGTYNEQFF.

The chain carries TRBV9 and TRBJ2-7; weak D call: TRBD2 (6 bases). CDR3 length equals 14 residues. The V end lost 0 bases, the J end lost 1 base, and 8 bases lay between the germline ends. Germline loops: CDR1 SGDLS, CDR2 YYNGEE. The CDR3: CASSVGRGSYEQYF. CDR3 coding DNA: TGTGCCAGCAGCGTAGGGAGGGGTTCCTACGAGCAGTACTTC. Filled out from reference TRBV9 and TRBJ2-7, the complete variable domain reads DSGVTQTPKHLITATGQRVTLRCSPRSGDLSVYWYQQSLDQGLQFLIQYYNGEERAKGNILERFSAQQFPDLHSELNLSSLELGDSALYFCASSVGRGSYEQYFGPGTRLTVT.

The chain employs TRBV5-1 and TRBJ2-5, with 12 bases fitting TRBD2. Trimming at V came to 0 bases and at J to 4 bases, leaving 10 bases not matched to a gene. Looked up from germline, CDR1 is SGHRS and CDR2 is YFSETQ. This CDR3 contains 18 residues. CDR3 amino acids: CASSLEGLAGGPTETQYF. The CDR3 DNA follows: TGCGCCAGCAGCTTGGAGGGGCTAGCGGGAGGGCCGACAGAGACCCAGTACTTC.

The genes are TRBV24-1 and TRBJ1-4; 9 bases are a match to TRBD1. The V segment lost 3 bases and the J segment 3 bases; nucleotides outside the gene matches: 1. The CDR3 is 15 residues long. The germline gives CDR1 KGHDR, CDR2 SFDVKD. The CDR3 bases are TGTGCCACCAGTGATCGACAGGGGGCTAATGAAAAACTGTTTTTT. Its protein product is CATSDRQGANEKLFF.

V gene TRBV3-1 (or the pseudogene TRBV3-2) combines with J gene TRBJ2-1; 15 bases fit TRBD2. Germline CDR1 and CDR2: LGHDT and YNNKEL (reference sequence). The CDR3 extends over 16 amino acids. J lost 2 bases, V lost 4 bases, and 0 bases had no gene match. Here the CDR3 reads CASSRTSGRAYNEQFF. CDR3 DNA: TGTGCCAGCAGCCGGACTAGCGGGAGGGCCTACAATGAGCAGTTCTTC.

The sample holds a few counts of this clone. The chain employs TRBV28 and TRBJ1-5; weak D call: TRBD1 (5 bases). The CDR3 length is 14 residues. Deletions cut 8 bases from V and 8 bases from J, with 19 bases between. Germline V CDR1 and CDR2: MDHEN, SYDVKM. This CDR3 is CASGGRRGYEPQHF. The DNA for the CDR3 is TGTGCCAGCGGGGGGAGGCGGGGATACGAGCCCCAGCATTTT.

V is TRBV11-2 and J is TRBJ1-2; 8 nucleotides align to TRBD1. CDR1 and CDR2 from the germline V gene are SGHAT and FQNNGV. This CDR3 spans 15 amino acids. V shed 5 bases, J shed 4 bases, and the junction held 9 bases outside the gene matches. The CDR3 coding sequence is TGTGCCAGCAGCCTCAGGACAGGGCTGGGCTATGGCTACACCTTC. Translating gives CASSLRTGLGYGYTF.

J is TRBJ2-7 and V is TRBV7-9; D is unclear. The germline V and J ends were trimmed by 11 bases and 2 bases, with 13 bases remaining between them. Germline values: CDR1 SEHNR, CDR2 FQNEAQ (reference sequence). The length of the CDR3 is 12 residues. The CDR3 is CASGDSTYEQYF. CDR3 nucleotides: TGTGCCTCGGGTGACTCCACCTACGAGCAGTACTTC. Based on the CDR3 plus reference TRBV7-9 and TRBJ2-7, the full variable domain is DTGVSQNPRHKITKRGQNVTFRCDPISEHNRLYWYRQTLGQGPEFLTYFQNEAQLEKSRLLSDRFSAERPKGSFSTLEIQRTEQGDSAMYLCASGDSTYEQYFGPGTRLTVT.

This clone was counted once. The chain uses TRBV5-4 and TRBJ1-3, with 10 positions matching TRBD1. There are 16 residues in the CDR3. Germline trimming cut 3 bases from V and 3 bases from J; bases unmatched to any gene: 6. CDR1 SGHNT and CDR2 YYREEE come from the germline V gene (reference sequence). DNA of the CDR3: TGTGCCAGCAGCTACGGACAGGGGGGAGTTGGAAACACCATATATTTT. Encoded protein: CASSYGQGGVGNTIYF. Based on the CDR3 plus reference TRBV5-4 and TRBJ1-3, the full variable domain is ETGVTQSPTHLIKTRGQQVTLRCSSQSGHNTVSWYQQALGQGPQFIFQYYREEENGRGNFPPRFSGLQFPNYSSELNVNALELDDSALYLCASSYGQGGVGNTIYFGEGSWLTVV.

This chain uses TRBV19 with TRBJ1-5, with a possible D match to TRBD1 (5 bases). The CDR3 is made up of 15 amino acids. CDR1 and CDR2 (germline): LNHDA, SQIVND (reference sequence). V was pared by 4 bases and J by 5 bases, with 15 bases between. CDR3 bases: TGTGCCAGTAGTAAAGTGACTTGGGGCGATCAGCCCCAGCATTTT. This gives the protein CASSKVTWGDQPQHF.

This clone was detected a few times. Other DNA sequences of this sample code for an identical CDR3. The chain recombines TRBV19 with TRBJ1-5; 8 nucleotides align to TRBD1. Germline CDR1 reads LNHDA; CDR2 reads SQIVND (reference sequence). This CDR3 spans 15 amino acids. Unmatched junction bases numbered 7, after V lost 6 bases and J lost 3 bases. The CDR3 DNA reads as TGTGCCAGTAGCCCCGGACAGGGCGCCAATCAGCCCCAGCATTTT. Its protein product is CASSPGQGANQPQHF. Drawing the rest from reference TRBV19 and TRBJ1-5, the complete variable domain is DGGITQSPKYLFRKEGQNVTLSCEQNLNHDAMYWYRQDPGQGLRLIYYSQIVNDFQKGDIAEGYSVSREKKESFPLTVTSAQKNPTAFYLCASSPGQGANQPQHFGDGTRLSIL.

This clone has only a few counts. This chain joins TRBV28 and TRBJ2-1, with 8 bases fitting TRBD2. J gave up 6 bases and V 6 bases, and 10 bases lay outside the gene matches. The CDR3 runs to 15 residues. Germline V gene lookup returns CDR1 MDHEN and CDR2 SYDVKM. The CDR3 sequence is CASRTPGLVSNEQFF. CDR3 nucleotide sequence: TGTGCCAGCAGGACACCGGGACTAGTTTCCAATGAGCAGTTCTTC.

This clone occurred once. The chain links TRBV18 to TRBJ2-7; possibly TRBD1 for D (6 bases). The CDR3 is made up of 12 amino acids. CDR1 and CDR2 (germline): KGHSH, LQKENI. V was clipped by 6 bases and J by 6 bases, with 12 bases between them. CDR3 in DNA: TGTGCCAGCTCTCTCACAGGGCTCGAGCAGTACTTC. Translating it yields CASSLTGLEQYF.

This clone was observed once. V is TRBV5-1 and J is TRBJ1-1; possible D gene TRBD1, 5 bases. Trimming cost V 5 bases and J 0 bases, with 11 bases left between them. Germline assignment: CDR1 SGHRS and CDR2 YFSETQ. This CDR3 spans 14 amino acids. Written as DNA, the CDR3 is TGCGCCAGCAGATTAATAGGGGTGAACACTGAAGCTTTCTTT. Translating it yields CASRLIGVNTEAFF.

The chain uses TRBV10-3 and TRBJ2-7; the match to TRBD2 covers 7 bases. CDR3 length equals 14 residues. Germline CDR1 and CDR2: ENHRY and SYGVKD. Unmatched junction bases numbered 11, after V lost 7 bases and J lost 5 bases. For the CDR3, the DNA is TGTGCCATCAATTGGGAGGGACTGTCCCACGAGCAGTACTTC. Protein product: CAINWEGLSHEQYF.

The V call is TRBV7-8, the J call TRBJ2-6; 10 nucleotides align to TRBD1. Per germline, CDR1 SGHVS and CDR2 FQNEAQ. The CDR3 is 18 residues long. The V and J ends lost 3 bases and 0 bases, in that order; junction bases with no gene match: 5. CDR3 bases: TGTGCCAGCAGCTTCCCGACAGGGGGCTTCTCTGGGGCCAACGTCCTGACTTTC. It specifies CASSFPTGGFSGANVLTF. Full variable domain (rest looked up from reference TRBV7-8 and TRBJ2-6): GAGVSQSPRYKVAKRGQDVALRCDPISGHVSLFWYQQALGQGPEFLTYFQNEAQLDKSGLPSDRFFAERPEGSVSTLKIQRTQQEDSAVYLCASSFPTGGFSGANVLTFGAGSRLTVL.

This clone is a singleton in its sample. The rearrangement links TRBV6-6 to TRBJ2-7; tentative D call: TRBD1 (5 bases). The CDR3 runs to 16 residues. Germline V gene lookup returns CDR1 MNHNY and CDR2 SVGAGI (reference sequence). The ends were cut back, 2 bases at V and 5 bases at J, with 19 bases in the middle. As DNA, the CDR3 is TGTGCCAGCAGTTACGGCCCCGGCAGGGTAGACCACGAGCAGTACTTC. Its protein product is CASSYGPGRVDHEQYF.

The chain combines TRBV19 with TRBJ2-2, with D possibly matching TRBD2 (6 bases). The CDR3 consists of 15 residues. Germline V gene data show CDR1 as LNHDA and CDR2 as SQIVND (reference sequence). V was shortened by 3 bases and J by 4 bases, with 12 bases between the two germline ends. The CDR3 protein is CASSIGQGGTGELFF. As DNA, the CDR3 is TGTGCCAGTAGTATCGGTCAGGGAGGCACCGGGGAGCTGTTTTTT.

In the case of this clone: The same CDR3 is also encoded by other DNA sequences in this sample. V is TRBV19 and J is TRBJ1-1; D remains unclear. The CDR3 length is 12 residues. Germline V gene lookup returns CDR1 LNHDA and CDR2 SQIVND (reference sequence). V was trimmed by 0 bases and J by 4 bases, leaving 3 bases between them. CDR3 coding DNA: TGTGCCAGTAGTATAGATCTCACTGAAGCTTTCTTT. It specifies CASSIDLTEAFF.